This is a list of T cell receptor beta chains from one sample in a study of regulatory and conventional T cells in RAG deficiency. Profiled with immunoSEQ multiplex PCR; TCRdb holds only in-frame clones, not every one. The data contain fewer than 20,000 clones, roughly 89% of them singletons. The sample was also linked to a second study, of regulatory T cells.

Sequencing used Tregs sorted from blood. These TCRs come from a human donor in good health. Both conserved end residues are part of each CDR3. D genes are given only for firm matches. Part of the rows lack a size; the others show once, few, many or a class for expanded clones.

j_gene: TRBJ1-2
v_gene: TRBV27
d_gene: TRBD1
abundance: .
CDR3aa: CASRGQGFGQGNYGYTF
CDR3nt: TGTGCCAGCAGGGGACAGGGGTTTGGTCAGGGGAACTATGGCTACACCTTC

j_gene: TRBJ2-7
v_gene: TRBV30
d_gene: .
abundance: .
CDR3aa: CAWSSRTLGEQYF
CDR3nt: TGTGCCTGGAGTTCCCGGACTTTAGGCGAGCAGTACTTC

j_gene: TRBJ1-2
v_gene: TRBV6-1
d_gene: .
abundance: .
CDR3aa: CASSLTFGVSAGYTF
CDR3nt: TGTGCCAGCAGTCTTACATTCGGGGTTTCGGCTGGCTACACCTTC

j_gene: TRBJ1-6
v_gene: TRBV18
d_gene: .
abundance: .
CDR3aa: CASSPGAQGNSPLHF
CDR3nt: TGTGCCAGCTCACCCGGAGCGCAGGGTAATTCACCCCTCCACTTT

j_gene: TRBJ1-1
v_gene: TRBV19
d_gene: .
abundance: .
CDR3aa: CASSIGRRGGNTEAFF
CDR3nt: TGTGCCAGTAGTATAGGCAGACGGGGAGGTAACACTGAAGCTTTCTTT

j_gene: TRBJ1-2
v_gene: TRBV5-1
d_gene: TRBD1
abundance: .
CDR3aa: CASSSGQGNYGYTF
CDR3nt: TGCGCCAGCAGCTCAGGACAGGGTAACTATGGCTACACCTTC

j_gene: TRBJ2-7
v_gene: TRBV11-2
d_gene: TRBD1
abundance: .
CDR3aa: CASSMDRGIHEQYF
CDR3nt: TGTGCCAGCAGCATGGACAGGGGGATCCACGAGCAGTACTTC

j_gene: TRBJ2-7
v_gene: TRBV10-3
d_gene: .
abundance: .
CDR3aa: CATGSNAYEQYF
CDR3nt: TGTGCCACCGGGAGTAATGCGTACGAGCAGTACTTC

j_gene: TRBJ2-1
v_gene: TRBV4-1
d_gene: TRBD2
abundance: .
CDR3aa: CASSNGGGYNEQFF
CDR3nt: TGCGCCAGCAGCAACGGGGGGGGGTACAATGAGCAGTTCTTC

j_gene: TRBJ1-1
v_gene: TRBV5-4
d_gene: .
abundance: .
CDR3aa: CASSLPGRPNTEAFF
CDR3nt: TGTGCCAGCAGCTTGCCGGGGCGGCCGAACACTGAAGCTTTCTTT

j_gene: TRBJ2-7
v_gene: TRBV2
d_gene: .
abundance: .
CDR3aa: CASSQTGRLDEQYF
CDR3nt: TGTGCCAGCAGTCAAACAGGGAGGTTGGACGAGCAGTACTTC

j_gene: TRBJ2-1
v_gene: TRBV27
d_gene: TRBD1
abundance: .
CDR3aa: CASSSDRDREQFF
CDR3nt: TGTGCCAGCAGTTCAGACCGGGACAGGGAGCAGTTCTTC

j_gene: TRBJ2-4
v_gene: TRBV6-5
d_gene: .
abundance: .
CDR3aa: CASSYSGDAKNIQYF
CDR3nt: TGTGCCAGCAGTTACTCAGGGGATGCCAAAAACATTCAGTACTTC

j_gene: TRBJ2-1
v_gene: TRBV15
d_gene: .
abundance: .
CDR3aa: CATSTRDNGEQFF
CDR3nt: TGTGCCACCAGCACCCGGGACAATGGTGAGCAGTTCTTC

j_gene: TRBJ1-2
v_gene: TRBV5-1
d_gene: .
abundance: .
CDR3aa: CASSLDSADYGYTF
CDR3nt: TGCGCCAGCAGCTTGGACTCGGCGGACTATGGCTACACCTTC

j_gene: TRBJ2-5
v_gene: TRBV7-9
d_gene: .
abundance: few
CDR3aa: CASSRGGRGETQYF
CDR3nt: TGTGCCAGCAGCCGTGGGGGCCGGGGAGAGACCCAGTACTTC

j_gene: TRBJ2-2
v_gene: TRBV19
d_gene: TRBD2
abundance: .
CDR3aa: CASSRTGTSASNTGELFF
CDR3nt: TGTGCCAGTAGTAGGACCGGGACTAGCGCATCGAACACCGGGGAGCTGTTTTTT

j_gene: TRBJ1-1
v_gene: TRBV11-2
d_gene: .
abundance: once
CDR3aa: CASSPTRGNTEAFF
CDR3nt: TGTGCCAGCAGCCCGACTCGAGGGAACACTGAAGCTTTCTTT

j_gene: TRBJ2-7
v_gene: TRBV10-3
d_gene: .
abundance: .
CDR3aa: CAISEAGESYEQYF
CDR3nt: TGTGCCATCAGTGAAGCGGGTGAATCCTACGAGCAGTACTTC

j_gene: TRBJ1-4
v_gene: TRBV2
d_gene: TRBD1
abundance: .
CDR3aa: CASSAGQGRGKLFF
CDR3nt: TGTGCCAGCAGCGCAGGACAGGGGAGGGGAAAACTGTTTTTT

j_gene: TRBJ2-7
v_gene: TRBV11-1
d_gene: TRBD1
abundance: .
CDR3aa: CASSSDPRQGHEQYF
CDR3nt: TGTGCCAGCAGCTCCGACCCCCGACAGGGGCACGAGCAGTACTTC

j_gene: TRBJ1-2
v_gene: TRBV6-5
d_gene: .
abundance: once
CDR3aa: CASLGPNGYTF
CDR3nt: TGTGCCAGCCTAGGGCCGAATGGCTACACCTTC

j_gene: TRBJ1-6
v_gene: TRBV5-5
d_gene: TRBD1
abundance: .
CDR3aa: CASSTDRVDSPLHF
CDR3nt: TGTGCCAGCAGCACAGACAGGGTGGATTCACCCCTCCACTTT

j_gene: TRBJ1-2
v_gene: TRBV21-1
d_gene: .
abundance: .
CDR3aa: CASSFRDAYGYTF
CDR3nt: TGTGCCAGCAGCTTCCGGGACGCTTATGGCTACACCTTC

j_gene: TRBJ1-2
v_gene: TRBV11-1
d_gene: .
abundance: .
CDR3aa: CASSLGANYGYTF
CDR3nt: TGTGCCAGCAGCTTAGGAGCTAACTATGGCTACACCTTC

j_gene: TRBJ1-2
v_gene: TRBV4-1
d_gene: .
abundance: .
CDR3aa: CASSQAGNYGYTF
CDR3nt: TGCGCCAGCAGCCAAGCGGGGAACTATGGCTACACCTTC

j_gene: TRBJ1-2
v_gene: TRBV5-1
d_gene: TRBD1
abundance: .
CDR3aa: CASSPEGTGLYGYTF
CDR3nt: TGCGCCAGCAGCCCCGAGGGGACAGGGCTCTATGGCTACACCTTC

j_gene: TRBJ1-5
v_gene: TRBV19
d_gene: TRBD1
abundance: few
CDR3aa: CASSSQDRGNQPQHF
CDR3nt: TGTGCCAGTAGTTCCCAGGACAGGGGAAATCAGCCCCAGCATTTT

j_gene: TRBJ2-1
v_gene: TRBV6-1
d_gene: TRBD2
abundance: .
CDR3aa: CASSDPGGGGYNEQFF
CDR3nt: TGTGCCAGCAGTGACCCCGGCGGGGGAGGGTACAATGAGCAGTTCTTC

j_gene: TRBJ2-1
v_gene: TRBV6-5
d_gene: TRBD2
abundance: .
CDR3aa: CASSYSRLAVTNEQFF
CDR3nt: TGTGCCAGCAGTTACTCGCGGCTAGCGGTTACCAATGAGCAGTTCTTC

j_gene: TRBJ1-2
v_gene: TRBV5-6
d_gene: TRBD1
abundance: .
CDR3aa: CASRRQGYGYTF
CDR3nt: TGTGCCAGCAGACGACAGGGCTATGGCTACACCTTC

j_gene: TRBJ2-3
v_gene: TRBV6-1
d_gene: TRBD1
abundance: .
CDR3aa: CASSTGASTDTQYF
CDR3nt: TGTGCCAGCAGTACAGGGGCTAGCACAGATACGCAGTATTTT

j_gene: TRBJ2-1
v_gene: TRBV29-1
d_gene: .
abundance: .
CDR3aa: CSVEGQGDEQFF
CDR3nt: TGCAGCGTTGAAGGTCAGGGCGATGAGCAGTTCTTC

j_gene: TRBJ2-3
v_gene: TRBV28
d_gene: .
abundance: once
CDR3aa: CASSLGDRNTQYF
CDR3nt: TGTGCCAGCAGTTTGGGGGATAGGAATACGCAGTATTTT

j_gene: TRBJ1-4
v_gene: TRBV6-4
d_gene: .
abundance: .
CDR3aa: CASSEIRWRATNEKLFF
CDR3nt: TGTGCCAGCAGTGAGATTAGGTGGAGAGCAACTAATGAAAAACTGTTTTTT

j_gene: TRBJ2-2
v_gene: TRBV7-3
d_gene: TRBD2
abundance: .
CDR3aa: CASSSSGTKNTGELFF
CDR3nt: TGTGCCAGCAGCTCCTCCGGGACTAAGAACACCGGGGAGCTGTTTTTT

j_gene: TRBJ1-4
v_gene: TRBV15
d_gene: .
abundance: .
CDR3aa: CATSRGGEKLFF
CDR3nt: TGTGCCACCAGCAGAGGGGGTGAAAAACTGTTTTTT

j_gene: TRBJ2-1
v_gene: TRBV18
d_gene: TRBD2
abundance: .
CDR3aa: CASSLTSEEQFF
CDR3nt: TGTGCCAGCTCGCTAACTAGCGAAGAGCAGTTCTTC

j_gene: TRBJ2-3
v_gene: TRBV4-1
d_gene: .
abundance: few
CDR3aa: CASSQGTATDTQYF
CDR3nt: TGCGCCAGCAGCCAAGGAACGGCCACAGATACGCAGTATTTT

j_gene: TRBJ2-7
v_gene: TRBV19
d_gene: TRBD2
abundance: .
CDR3aa: CASSVAGVEQYF
CDR3nt: TGTGCCAGTAGTGTGGCGGGAGTCGAGCAGTACTTC

j_gene: TRBJ1-5
v_gene: TRBV5-5
d_gene: .
abundance: .
CDR3aa: CASSLTGYQPQHF
CDR3nt: TGTGCCAGCAGCTTGACAGGGTATCAGCCCCAGCATTTT

j_gene: TRBJ2-1
v_gene: TRBV29-1
d_gene: TRBD2
abundance: .
CDR3aa: CSVGTSGRTQYNEQFF
CDR3nt: TGCAGCGTTGGGACTAGCGGGAGAACCCAATACAATGAGCAGTTCTTC

j_gene: TRBJ1-1
v_gene: TRBV7-2
d_gene: .
abundance: .
CDR3aa: CASSLSRGTNTEAFF
CDR3nt: TGTGCCAGCAGCTTATCCCGGGGCACGAACACTGAAGCTTTCTTT

j_gene: TRBJ1-3
v_gene: TRBV9
d_gene: .
abundance: .
CDR3aa: CASSVGVARSSGNTIYF
CDR3nt: TGTGCCAGCAGCGTTGGGGTGGCCAGAAGCTCTGGAAACACCATATATTTT

j_gene: TRBJ2-1
v_gene: TRBV18
d_gene: .
abundance: .
CDR3aa: CASSPNNEQFF
CDR3nt: TGTGCCAGCTCACCAAACAATGAGCAGTTCTTC

j_gene: TRBJ2-7
v_gene: TRBV9
d_gene: .
abundance: .
CDR3aa: CASSVATSNGEQYF
CDR3nt: TGTGCCAGCAGCGTAGCAACCTCCAACGGGGAGCAGTACTTC

j_gene: TRBJ2-1
v_gene: TRBV27
d_gene: .
abundance: .
CDR3aa: CASSPYKSSYNEQFF
CDR3nt: TGTGCCAGCAGTCCGTACAAAAGCTCCTACAATGAGCAGTTCTTC

j_gene: TRBJ1-1
v_gene: TRBV6-6
d_gene: .
abundance: .
CDR3aa: CASSPTNTEAFF
CDR3nt: TGTGCCAGCAGCCCCACAAACACTGAAGCTTTCTTT

j_gene: TRBJ2-1
v_gene: TRBV7-8
d_gene: TRBD1
abundance: .
CDR3aa: CASSSRSWGQGAPGSYNEQFF
CDR3nt: TGTGCCAGCAGCTCTCGTTCATGGGGACAGGGGGCTCCAGGGTCCTACAATGAGCAGTTCTTC

j_gene: TRBJ2-5
v_gene: TRBV19
d_gene: .
abundance: .
CDR3aa: CASSTQTVMETQYF
CDR3nt: TGTGCCAGTAGTACCCAGACAGTGATGGAGACCCAGTACTTC

j_gene: TRBJ2-3
v_gene: TRBV6-1
d_gene: .
abundance: .
CDR3aa: CASRVGQNTDTQYF
CDR3nt: TGTGCCAGCAGGGTGGGACAAAACACAGATACGCAGTATTTT

j_gene: TRBJ1-1
v_gene: TRBV11-3
d_gene: .
abundance: few
CDR3aa: CASSLGGVEAFF
CDR3nt: TGTGCCAGCAGCTTAGGGGGCGTTGAAGCTTTCTTT

j_gene: TRBJ2-7
v_gene: TRBV11-2
d_gene: .
abundance: .
CDR3aa: CASSNRVSGYEQYF
CDR3nt: TGTGCCAGCTCAAACAGGGTGTCGGGCTACGAGCAGTACTTC

j_gene: TRBJ2-1
v_gene: TRBV5-4
d_gene: .
abundance: .
CDR3aa: CASSLDREQFF
CDR3nt: TGTGCCAGCAGCTTGGACAGGGAGCAGTTCTTC

j_gene: TRBJ1-1
v_gene: TRBV12-5
d_gene: .
abundance: .
CDR3aa: CASSRRGDTEAFF
CDR3nt: TGTGCTAGTTCCCGGAGGGGGGACACTGAAGCTTTCTTT